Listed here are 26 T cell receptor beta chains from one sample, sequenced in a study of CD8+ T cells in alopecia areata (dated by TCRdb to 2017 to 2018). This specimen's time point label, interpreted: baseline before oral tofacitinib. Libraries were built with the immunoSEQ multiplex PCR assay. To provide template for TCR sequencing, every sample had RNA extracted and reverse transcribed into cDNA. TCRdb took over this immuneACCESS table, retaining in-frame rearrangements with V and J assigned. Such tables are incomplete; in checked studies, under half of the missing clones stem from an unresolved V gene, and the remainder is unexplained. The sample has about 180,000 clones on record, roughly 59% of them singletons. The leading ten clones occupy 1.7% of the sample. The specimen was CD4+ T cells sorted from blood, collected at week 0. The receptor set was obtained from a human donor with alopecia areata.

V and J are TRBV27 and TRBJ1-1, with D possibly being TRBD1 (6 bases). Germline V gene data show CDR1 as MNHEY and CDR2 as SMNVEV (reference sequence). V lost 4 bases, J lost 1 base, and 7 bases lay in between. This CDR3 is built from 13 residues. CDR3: CASSWDTNTEAFF. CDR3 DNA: TGTGCCAGCAGTTGGGACACGAACACTGAAGCTTTCTTT.

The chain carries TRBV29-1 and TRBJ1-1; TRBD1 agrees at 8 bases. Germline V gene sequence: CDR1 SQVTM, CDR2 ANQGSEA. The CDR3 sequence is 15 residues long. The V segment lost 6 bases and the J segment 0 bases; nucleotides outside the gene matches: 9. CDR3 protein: CSVRQGSRMNTEAFF. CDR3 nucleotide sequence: TGCAGCGTAAGACAGGGGTCCCGAATGAACACTGAAGCTTTCTTT.

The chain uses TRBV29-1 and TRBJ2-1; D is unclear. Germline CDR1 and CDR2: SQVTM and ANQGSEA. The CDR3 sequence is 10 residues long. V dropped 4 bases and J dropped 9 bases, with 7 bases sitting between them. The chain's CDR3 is CSVGWGEQFF. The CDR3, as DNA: TGCAGCGTTGGTTGGGGTGAGCAGTTCTTC.

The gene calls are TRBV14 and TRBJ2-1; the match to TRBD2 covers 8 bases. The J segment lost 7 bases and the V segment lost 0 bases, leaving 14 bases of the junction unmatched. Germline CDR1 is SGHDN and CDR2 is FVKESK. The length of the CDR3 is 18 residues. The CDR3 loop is CASSQELPGTRRGNEQFF. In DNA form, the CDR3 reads TGTGCCAGCAGCCAAGAATTACCGGGGACTAGGAGAGGGAATGAGCAGTTCTTC.

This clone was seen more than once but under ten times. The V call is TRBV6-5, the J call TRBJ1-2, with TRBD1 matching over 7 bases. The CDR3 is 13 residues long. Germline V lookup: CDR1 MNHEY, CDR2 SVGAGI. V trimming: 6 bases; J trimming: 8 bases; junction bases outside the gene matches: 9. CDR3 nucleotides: TGTGCCAGCAGAAGACAGGGCCGAGGGGGCTACACCTTC. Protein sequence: CASRRQGRGGYTF.

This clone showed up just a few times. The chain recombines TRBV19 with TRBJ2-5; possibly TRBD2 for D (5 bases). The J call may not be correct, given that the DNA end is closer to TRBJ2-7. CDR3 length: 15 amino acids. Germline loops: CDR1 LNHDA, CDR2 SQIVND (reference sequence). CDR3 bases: TGTGCCAGTAGTGTAGTTAGGACGGGAACCTACGAGCAGTACTTC. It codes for CASSVVRTGTYEQYF.

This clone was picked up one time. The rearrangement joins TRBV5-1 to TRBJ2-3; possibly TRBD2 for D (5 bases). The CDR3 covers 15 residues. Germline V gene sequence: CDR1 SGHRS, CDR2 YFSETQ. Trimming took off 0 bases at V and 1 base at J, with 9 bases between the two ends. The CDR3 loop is CASSLGTLRTDTQYF. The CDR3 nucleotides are TGCGCCAGCAGCTTGGGGACTCTCCGCACAGATACGCAGTATTTT. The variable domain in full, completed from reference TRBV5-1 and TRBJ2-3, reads KAGVTQTPRYLIKTRGQQVTLSCSPISGHRSVSWYQQTPGQGLQFLFEYFSETQRNKGNFPGRFSGRQFSNSRSEMNVSTLELGDSALYLCASSLGTLRTDTQYFGPGTRLTVL.

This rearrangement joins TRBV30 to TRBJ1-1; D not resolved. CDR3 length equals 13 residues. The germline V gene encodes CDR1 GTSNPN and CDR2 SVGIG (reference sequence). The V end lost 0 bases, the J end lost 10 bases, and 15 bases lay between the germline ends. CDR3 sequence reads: CAWSVPLRVAAFF. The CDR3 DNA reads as TGTGCCTGGAGTGTACCTCTGCGAGTTGCAGCTTTCTTT.

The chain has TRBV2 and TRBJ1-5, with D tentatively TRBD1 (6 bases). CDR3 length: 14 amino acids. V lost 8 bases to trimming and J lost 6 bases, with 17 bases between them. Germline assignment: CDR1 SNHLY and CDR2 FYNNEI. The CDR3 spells CASGKQGRSQPQHF. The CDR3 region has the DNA TGTGCCAGCGGGAAACAGGGTCGAAGTCAGCCCCAGCATTTT.

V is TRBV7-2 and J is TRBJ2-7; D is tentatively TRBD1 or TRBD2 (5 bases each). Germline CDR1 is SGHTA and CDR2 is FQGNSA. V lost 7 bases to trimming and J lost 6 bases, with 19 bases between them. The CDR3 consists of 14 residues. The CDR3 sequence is CASTQGDRGFEQYF. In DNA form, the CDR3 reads TGTGCCAGCACCCAGGGCGATCGGGGTTTCGAGCAGTACTTC. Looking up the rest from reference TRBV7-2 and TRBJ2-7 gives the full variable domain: GAGVSQSPSNKVTEKGKDVELRCDPISGHTALYWYRQSLGQGLEFLIYFQGNSAPDKSGLPSDRFSAERTGGSVSTLTIQRTQQEDSAVYLCASTQGDRGFEQYFGPGTRLTVT.

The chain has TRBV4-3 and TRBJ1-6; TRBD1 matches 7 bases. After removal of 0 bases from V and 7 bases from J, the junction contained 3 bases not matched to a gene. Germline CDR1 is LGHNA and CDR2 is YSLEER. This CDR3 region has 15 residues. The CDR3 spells CASSQEGTANSPLHF. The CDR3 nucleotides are TGCGCCAGCAGCCAAGAAGGGACAGCGAATTCACCCCTCCACTTT.

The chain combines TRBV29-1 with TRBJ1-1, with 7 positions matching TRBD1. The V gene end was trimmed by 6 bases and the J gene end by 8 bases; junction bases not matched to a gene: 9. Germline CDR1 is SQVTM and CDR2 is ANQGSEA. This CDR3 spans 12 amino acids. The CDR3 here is CSVIDRAGEAFF. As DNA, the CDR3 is TGCAGCGTGATAGACAGGGCGGGCGAAGCTTTCTTT.

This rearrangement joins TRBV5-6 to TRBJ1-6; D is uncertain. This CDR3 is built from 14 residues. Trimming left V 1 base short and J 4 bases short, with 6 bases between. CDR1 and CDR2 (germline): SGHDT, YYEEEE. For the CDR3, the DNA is TGTGCCAGCAGCTTGACTGAGTATAATTCACCCCTCCACTTT. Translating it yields CASSLTEYNSPLHF.

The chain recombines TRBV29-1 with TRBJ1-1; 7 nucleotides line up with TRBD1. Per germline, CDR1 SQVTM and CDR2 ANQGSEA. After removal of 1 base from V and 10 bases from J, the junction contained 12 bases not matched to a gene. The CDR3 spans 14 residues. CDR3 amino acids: CSVEGATGAEGAFF. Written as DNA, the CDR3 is TGCAGCGTTGAAGGAGCTACAGGGGCCGAGGGAGCTTTCTTT.

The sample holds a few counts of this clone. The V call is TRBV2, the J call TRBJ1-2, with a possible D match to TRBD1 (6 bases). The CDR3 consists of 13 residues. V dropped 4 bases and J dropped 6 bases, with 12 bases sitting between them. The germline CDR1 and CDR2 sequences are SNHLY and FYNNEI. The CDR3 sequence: CASSVFRGDGYTF. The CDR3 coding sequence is TGTGCCAGCAGTGTTTTCAGGGGAGATGGCTACACCTTC.

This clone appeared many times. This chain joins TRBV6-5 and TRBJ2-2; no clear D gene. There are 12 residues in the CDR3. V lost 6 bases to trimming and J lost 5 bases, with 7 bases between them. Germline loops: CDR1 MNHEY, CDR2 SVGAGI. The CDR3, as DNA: TGTGCCAGCAGATTAGGGACCGGGGAGCTGTTTTTT. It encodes CASRLGTGELFF.

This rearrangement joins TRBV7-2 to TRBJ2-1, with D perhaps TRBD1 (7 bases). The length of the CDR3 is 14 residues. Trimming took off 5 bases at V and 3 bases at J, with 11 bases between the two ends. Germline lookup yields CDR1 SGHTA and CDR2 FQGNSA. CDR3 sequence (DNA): TGTGCCAGCAGCCAGGGGGGCCTCTACAATGAGCAGTTCTTC. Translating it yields CASSQGGLYNEQFF.

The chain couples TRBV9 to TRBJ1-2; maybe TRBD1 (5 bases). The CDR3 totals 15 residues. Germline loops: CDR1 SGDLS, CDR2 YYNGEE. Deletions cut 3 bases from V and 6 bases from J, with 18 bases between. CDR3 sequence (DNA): TGTGCCAGCAGCGCCAGCGGGACCTTCTTTGATGGCTACACCTTC. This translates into CASSASGTFFDGYTF.

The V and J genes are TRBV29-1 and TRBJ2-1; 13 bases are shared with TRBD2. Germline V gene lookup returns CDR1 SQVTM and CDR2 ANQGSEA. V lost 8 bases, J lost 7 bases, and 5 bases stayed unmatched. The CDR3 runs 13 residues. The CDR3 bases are TGCAGCCTCACTAGCGGGGGGGAGAATGAGCAGTTCTTC. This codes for CSLTSGGENEQFF.

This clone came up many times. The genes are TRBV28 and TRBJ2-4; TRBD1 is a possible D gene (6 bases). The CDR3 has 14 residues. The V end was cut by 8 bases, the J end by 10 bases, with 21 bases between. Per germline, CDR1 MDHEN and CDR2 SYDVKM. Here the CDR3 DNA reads TGTGCCAGCTCCCCTAATCAGGGGCTTTTAATTCAGTACTTC. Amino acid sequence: CASSPNQGLLIQYF.

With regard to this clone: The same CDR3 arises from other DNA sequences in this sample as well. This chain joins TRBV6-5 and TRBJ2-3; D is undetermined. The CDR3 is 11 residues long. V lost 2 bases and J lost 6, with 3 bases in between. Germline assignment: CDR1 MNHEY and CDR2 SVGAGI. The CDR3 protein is CASSYGDTQYF. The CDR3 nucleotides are TGTGCCAGCAGTTACGGCGATACGCAGTATTTT.

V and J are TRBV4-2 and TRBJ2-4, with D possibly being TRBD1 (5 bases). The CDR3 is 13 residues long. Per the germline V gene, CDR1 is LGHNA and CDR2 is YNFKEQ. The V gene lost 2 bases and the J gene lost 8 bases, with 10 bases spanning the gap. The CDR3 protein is CASSQQKGDIQYF. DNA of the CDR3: TGTGCCAGCAGCCAACAGAAAGGGGACATTCAGTACTTC.

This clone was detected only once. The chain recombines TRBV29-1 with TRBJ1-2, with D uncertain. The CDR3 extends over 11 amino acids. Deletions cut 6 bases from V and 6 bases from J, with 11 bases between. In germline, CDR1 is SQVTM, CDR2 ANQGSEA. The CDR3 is CSVAFRNGYTF. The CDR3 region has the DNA TGCAGCGTCGCGTTTCGGAATGGCTACACCTTC.

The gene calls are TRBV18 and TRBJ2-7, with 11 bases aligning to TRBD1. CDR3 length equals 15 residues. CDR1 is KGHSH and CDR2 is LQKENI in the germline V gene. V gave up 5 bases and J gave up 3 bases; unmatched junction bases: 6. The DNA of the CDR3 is TGTGCCAGCTCAGCGGGGACAGGGGGTTACTACGAGCAGTACTTC. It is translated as CASSAGTGGYYEQYF.

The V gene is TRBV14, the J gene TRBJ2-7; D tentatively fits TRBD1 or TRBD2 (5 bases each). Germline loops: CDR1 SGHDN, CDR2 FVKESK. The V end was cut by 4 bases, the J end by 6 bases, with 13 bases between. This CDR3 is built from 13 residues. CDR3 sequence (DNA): TGTGCCAGCAGCCGCACGCCCGGGGCCGAGCAGTACTTC. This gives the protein CASSRTPGAEQYF. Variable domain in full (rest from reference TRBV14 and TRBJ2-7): EAGVTQFPSHSVIEKGQTVTLRCDPISGHDNLYWYRRVMGKEIKFLLHFVKESKQDESGMPNNRFLAERTGGTYSTLKVQPAELEDSGVYFCASSRTPGAEQYFGPGTRLTVT.

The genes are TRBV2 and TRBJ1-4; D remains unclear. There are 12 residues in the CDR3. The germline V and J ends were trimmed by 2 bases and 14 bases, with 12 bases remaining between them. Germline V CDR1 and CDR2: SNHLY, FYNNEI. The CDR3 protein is CASSEFRGRLFF. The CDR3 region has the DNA TGTGCCAGCAGTGAATTCAGAGGGAGGCTGTTTTTT. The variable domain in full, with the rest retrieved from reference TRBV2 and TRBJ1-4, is EPEVTQTPSHQVTQMGQEVILRCVPISNHLYFYWYRQILGQKVEFLVSFYNNEISEKSEIFDDQFSVERPDGSNFTLKIRSTKLEDSAMYFCASSEFRGRLFFGSGTQLSVL.